This TCR beta chain appears in the sequencing data of a study of shared clonotypes between healthy human individuals. The protocol was immunoSEQ multiplex PCR, while the TCRdb copy is restricted to in-frame clones and leaves out a portion. The sample records some 1,100,000 clones, around 78% being singletons. This CDR3 contains 15 residues. From germline, CDR1 is SGHTS and CDR2 YDEGEE. Trimming took off 0 bases at V and 3 bases at J, with 10 bases between the two ends. This sequence originates from a man aged 18 to 30 in good health. Some clones in this sample may be carry-over from other donors' samples. The chain couples TRBV5-8 to TRBJ1-5; D call uncertain. Source material: memory CD4+ T cells from PBMCs. Stated subset: CD45RA-negative fraction. The CDR3 DNA sequence: TGTGCCAGCAGCTTGGCCCAATGGGACAATCAGCCCCAGCATTTT. This sequence encodes CASSLAQWDNQPQHF.